This T cell receptor (beta chain) was sequenced in a study of T cell changes during pregnancy in multiple sclerosis. Between the trimmed V and J ends, which lost 3 bases and 1 base, there was a span of 10 bases. The length of the CDR3 is 15 residues. Germline-derived CDR1 and CDR2 are LNHDA and SQIVND (reference sequence). TCRdb keeps only in-frame clones here, not all; method: immunoSEQ multiplex PCR. The table lists some 69,000 clones, about 90% of them singletons. This material consisted of peripheral blood, taken in the second trimester of pregnancy. The sequence derives from a female donor in good health, enrolled as a control in a pregnancy study. The rearrangement links TRBV19 to TRBJ2-1; D gene unclear. The CDR3 here is CASSMVSGSYNEQFF. DNA of the CDR3: TGTGCCAGTAGTATGGTTTCCGGGTCCTACAATGAGCAGTTCTTC.